Below are 8 T cell receptor beta chains sequenced from a single sample in a study of blood T cell repertoires in COVID-19. The protocol was immunoSEQ multiplex PCR, while the TCRdb copy is restricted to in-frame clones and leaves out a portion. The table includes over 400,000 clones, about nine tenths detected once. The sequenced material came from peripheral blood. These receptors were taken from a young woman with active or convalescent COVID-19.

This clone was seen only once. The chain employs TRBV20-1 and TRBJ1-2, with D unclear. Deletions cut 6 bases from V and 6 bases from J, with 11 bases between. The germline gives CDR1 DFQATT, CDR2 SNEGSKA (reference sequence). This CDR3 has 11 residues. The CDR3 is CSARPVDGYTF. The CDR3 bases are TGCAGTGCCAGGCCGGTTGATGGCTACACCTTC.

Turning to this clone: At one of its ends the junction is not consistent with the germline gene, which may arise from a read error. The chain couples TRBV30 to TRBJ2-1; maybe TRBD1 (5 bases). This CDR3 has 11 residues. Germline loops: CDR1 GTSNPN, CDR2 SVGIG (reference sequence). CDR3 nucleotides: TGTGCCTGGAGTGTAGGGGCCTGGAGTGTCTTC. Translated, it gives CAWSVGAWSVF.

V and J are TRBV5-1 and TRBJ2-1; no clear D. The CDR3 runs to 14 residues. Germline V gene data show CDR1 as SGHRS and CDR2 as YFSETQ. The V and J ends lost 5 bases and 0 bases respectively, with 9 bases between them. The CDR3 DNA sequence: TGCGCCAGCAGGTATGACTCCTCCTACAATGAGCAGTTCTTC. It codes for CASRYDSSYNEQFF.

This chain links TRBV11-3 with TRBJ2-1; TRBD2 is a possible D gene (6 bases). The CDR3 has 14 residues. Deletions cut 4 bases from V and 9 bases from J, with 16 bases between. Germline CDR1 is SGHNT and CDR2 is YENEEA. The CDR3 nucleotides read TGTGCCAGCAGCTACGGGGAGAGTAGCGGTGAGCAGTTCTTC. It is translated as CASSYGESSGEQFF.

V is TRBV11-2 and J is TRBJ2-7, with unresolved D. Germline V gene sequence: CDR1 SGHAT, CDR2 FQNNGV. The V end lost 1 base, the J end lost 5 bases, and 18 bases lay between the germline ends. The CDR3 runs 16 residues. The CDR3 protein is CASSLGAFGSIHEQYF. DNA of the CDR3: TGTGCCAGCAGCTTAGGAGCGTTCGGTAGTATTCACGAGCAGTACTTC.

This sequence joins TRBV27 and TRBJ1-2; a weak D match, TRBD1 (6 bases). There are 11 residues in the CDR3. The germline CDR1 and CDR2 sequences are MNHEY and SMNVEV (reference sequence). V was clipped by 5 bases and J by 7 bases, with 8 bases between them. The CDR3 nucleotides are TGTGCCAGCAGTCCAGGGGTTGGCTACACCTTC. Its translation is CASSPGVGYTF.

The chain uses TRBV5-1 and TRBJ1-1, with 7 nucleotides matching TRBD1. Germline V gene lookup returns CDR1 SGHRS and CDR2 YFSETQ. V gave up 2 bases and J gave up 4 bases; unmatched junction bases: 8. This CDR3 is 15 amino acids long. Written as DNA, the CDR3 is TGCGCCAGCAGCTTTGGCAACCAGGGGGGCACTGAAGCTTTCTTT. Amino acids: CASSFGNQGGTEAFF.

The chain combines TRBV18 with TRBJ1-6, with 9 nucleotides matching TRBD1. The CDR3 spans 16 residues. V shed 1 base and J 8 bases; nucleotides not matched to a gene: 6. Germline assignment: CDR1 KGHSH and CDR2 LQKENI. The CDR3 DNA reads as TGTGCCAGCTCACCACTGGGACAGGGCGATGATTCACCCCTCCACTTT. Its protein is CASSPLGQGDDSPLHF.